These 17 T cell receptor beta chains originate from one sample sequenced in a study of shared clonotypes between healthy human individuals (dated by TCRdb to the early 2020s). The library was obtained by the immunoSEQ multiplex PCR assay. TCRdb retrieved this table from immuneACCESS and kept in-frame rearrangements only. Not all clones are present; in checked studies, unresolved V genes account for under half, and no reason is known for the remainder. The sample profile shows a few million clones; almost 96% of them were found once. Roughly 0.13% of the sample goes to the ten largest clones. The sequenced material came from naive CD4+ T cells sorted from blood. In light of the paper, this sample's cell subset or site label describes: CD45RA+ positively selected. Every receptor here comes from a man between 18 and 29 years old in good health.

The table lists this clone with a count of one. V usage is TRBV6-5 and J usage is TRBJ1-2, with D perhaps TRBD1 (6 bases). The CDR3 has 14 residues. Germline CDR1 MNHEY, CDR2 SVGAGI. The germline V and J ends were trimmed by 7 bases and 8 bases, with 20 bases remaining between them. In nucleotides, the CDR3 is TGTGCCAGCACCCTAACCGCAGGGGCTGGAGGCTACACCTTC. Its protein product is CASTLTAGAGGYTF.

The chain joins TRBV27 to TRBJ2-1; 9 bases map to TRBD2. The CDR3 covers 14 residues. With V trimmed by 6 bases and J by 10 bases, 10 bases remained unmatched. Germline CDR1 reads MNHEY; CDR2 reads SMNVEV (reference sequence). The CDR3 bases are TGTGCCAGCAGCCTAAGGGAAGCGGGAGGCGAGCAGTTCTTC. This translates into CASSLREAGGEQFF.

This rearrangement joins TRBV6-5 to TRBJ1-2, with a tentative D call TRBD1 (6 bases). The V end lost 7 bases, the J end lost 0 bases, and 15 bases lay between the germline ends. This CDR3 region has 15 residues. Germline V gene data show CDR1 as MNHEY and CDR2 as SVGAGI. CDR3 region: CASTTAGGPNYGYTF. Written as DNA, the CDR3 is TGTGCCAGCACGACTGCGGGGGGGCCTAACTATGGCTACACCTTC.

The table lists this clone with a count of one. The chain recombines TRBV14 with TRBJ2-3; D uncertain. Per germline, CDR1 SGHDN and CDR2 FVKESK. Trimming removed 4 bases at V and 1 base at J, with 6 bases between. The CDR3 extends over 13 amino acids. The CDR3 DNA reads as TGTGCCAGCAGCCTTTGGGGCACAGATACGCAGTATTTT. Translating gives CASSLWGTDTQYF. Looking up the rest from reference TRBV14 and TRBJ2-3 gives the full variable domain: EAGVTQFPSHSVIEKGQTVTLRCDPISGHDNLYWYRRVMGKEIKFLLHFVKESKQDESGMPNNRFLAERTGGTYSTLKVQPAELEDSGVYFCASSLWGTDTQYFGPGTRLTVL.

This sequence joins TRBV6-1 and TRBJ2-3, with 13 bases fitting TRBD2. Per germline, CDR1 MNHNS and CDR2 SASEGT. J gave up 8 bases and V 10 bases, and 6 bases lay outside the gene matches. The CDR3 is 13 residues long. The CDR3 DNA reads TGTGCCACTAGACTAGCGGGGGGAGTTACGCAGTATTTT. Encoded protein: CATRLAGGVTQYF.

On this clone itself: This sample includes further DNA sequences coding for the same CDR3. J is TRBJ1-5 and V is TRBV9; D is undetermined. Looked up from germline, CDR1 is SGDLS and CDR2 is YYNGEE. The length of the CDR3 is 13 residues. V lost 0 bases, J lost 7 bases, and 8 bases lay in between. CDR3 DNA sequence: TGTGCCAGCAGCGTAGACGGGTCCCAGCCCCAGCATTTT. The encoded protein is CASSVDGSQPQHF.

V is TRBV2 and J is TRBJ1-2, with 10 bases that match TRBD1. Trimming took 8 bases from V and 3 from J; bases not matched to a gene: 15. CDR3 size: 17 residues. CDR1 is SNHLY, CDR2 FYNNEI, per germline. For the CDR3, the DNA is TGTGCCAGCTTCCGGGACAGGGGTAAAGGGGACTACTATGGCTACACCTTC. Protein product: CASFRDRGKGDYYGYTF. Variable domain in full (rest from reference TRBV2 and TRBJ1-2): EPEVTQTPSHQVTQMGQEVILRCVPISNHLYFYWYRQILGQKVEFLVSFYNNEISEKSEIFDDQFSVERPDGSNFTLKIRSTKLEDSAMYFCASFRDRGKGDYYGYTFGSGTRLTVV.

This clone has a single count. This chain joins TRBV6-1 and TRBJ1-3; D may be TRBD1 (6 bases). Germline V CDR1 and CDR2: MNHNS, SASEGT. V dropped 2 bases and J dropped 3 bases, with 14 bases sitting between them. This CDR3 is 16 amino acids long. This CDR3 reads CASSELQGRFGNTIYF. In DNA form, the CDR3 reads TGTGCCAGCAGTGAATTGCAGGGGCGCTTTGGAAACACCATATATTTT.

V is TRBV6-6 and J is TRBJ2-1, with TRBD2 matching over 13 bases. The ends lost 6 bases at V and 6 bases at J; junction bases unmatched: 5. Germline V gene lookup returns CDR1 MNHNY and CDR2 SVGAGI (reference sequence). The CDR3 totals 15 residues. This CDR3 reads CASRRTSGSSNEQFF. CDR3 DNA sequence: TGTGCCAGCAGACGGACTAGCGGGAGTAGCAATGAGCAGTTCTTC.

This clone was detected once. The J gene is TRBJ2-7, the V gene TRBV9, with a possible D match to TRBD1 (7 bases). CDR1 is SGDLS and CDR2 is YYNGEE in the germline V gene. V shed 5 bases and J shed 5 bases, with 17 bases lying between them. This CDR3 region has 14 residues. In DNA, the CDR3 is TGTGCCAGCAGTGGAGGGGGACAGACTAACGAGCAGTACTTC. It specifies CASSGGGQTNEQYF.

Notes on this clone: A read error may produce the germline difference seen at one junction end. The CDR3 is CASTPGQGSYRELFF. The CDR3 DNA sequence: TGTGCCAGCACCCCGGGACAGGGGTCTTATCGGGAACTGTTTTTT. V and J are TRBV25-1 and TRBJ2-2; 10 bases agree with TRBD1. CDR1 MGHDK and CDR2 SYGVNS come from the germline V gene. The CDR3 loop spans 15 amino acids.

The chain recombines TRBV5-4 with TRBJ1-1, with D tentatively TRBD1 (5 bases). Germline CDR1 SGHNT, CDR2 YYREEE (reference sequence). The V end was cut by 4 bases, the J end by 6 bases, with 16 bases between. The CDR3 has 14 residues. CDR3 in DNA: TGTGCCAGCAGCCTTCAGGGAGGGAGAGCTGAAGCTTTCTTT. Translating gives CASSLQGGRAEAFF.

This clone showed up just once. The chain links TRBV27 to TRBJ2-1; 8 bases map to TRBD1. The germline V gene has CDR1 MNHEY and CDR2 SMNVEV (reference sequence). The V and J ends lost 0 bases and 3 bases, in that order; junction bases with no gene match: 4. This CDR3 contains 16 residues. CDR3 loop: CASSLSGRGLYNEQFF. The CDR3 DNA reads as TGTGCCAGCAGTTTATCGGGCAGGGGGCTCTACAATGAGCAGTTCTTC.

The chain joins TRBV5-1 to TRBJ1-1, with a tentative D call TRBD1 (5 bases). Per germline, CDR1 SGHRS and CDR2 YFSETQ. This CDR3 has 13 amino acids. V was shortened by 1 base and J by 11 bases, with 15 bases between the two germline ends. The CDR3 nucleotides read TGCGCCAGCAGCTTGAACCCCCAGGCAGGGGCTTTCTTT. This codes for CASSLNPQAGAFF.

This sequence joins TRBV11-1 and TRBJ2-3; a possible D gene is TRBD1 (5 bases). The CDR3 spans 15 residues. Per germline, CDR1 SGHAT and CDR2 FQDESV (reference sequence). The V end was cut by 5 bases, the J end by 2 bases, with 14 bases between. The CDR3 here is CASSPRRANTDTQYF. The CDR3 DNA follows: TGTGCCAGCAGCCCCCGCAGGGCCAACACAGATACGCAGTATTTT.

The gene calls are TRBV5-1 and TRBJ2-3; TRBD1 agrees at 7 bases. The CDR3 contains 16 residues. The V and J ends lost 1 base and 1 base, in that order; junction bases with no gene match: 6. Germline CDR1 and CDR2: SGHRS and YFSETQ. CDR3 bases: TGCGCCAGCAGCTTGCACCCGGGACAGCGCACAGATACGCAGTATTTT. This gives the protein CASSLHPGQRTDTQYF.

V and J are TRBV1 and TRBJ2-7; the table's D call, TRBD2, has no DNA check behind it. TRBV1 is a listed pseudogene. This CDR3 region has 15 residues. CDR3 DNA sequence: TGCACCAGCAGCCCCGGGCCTGCGGGGTCCTACGAGCAGTACTTC. Its protein is CTSSPGPAGSYEQYF.